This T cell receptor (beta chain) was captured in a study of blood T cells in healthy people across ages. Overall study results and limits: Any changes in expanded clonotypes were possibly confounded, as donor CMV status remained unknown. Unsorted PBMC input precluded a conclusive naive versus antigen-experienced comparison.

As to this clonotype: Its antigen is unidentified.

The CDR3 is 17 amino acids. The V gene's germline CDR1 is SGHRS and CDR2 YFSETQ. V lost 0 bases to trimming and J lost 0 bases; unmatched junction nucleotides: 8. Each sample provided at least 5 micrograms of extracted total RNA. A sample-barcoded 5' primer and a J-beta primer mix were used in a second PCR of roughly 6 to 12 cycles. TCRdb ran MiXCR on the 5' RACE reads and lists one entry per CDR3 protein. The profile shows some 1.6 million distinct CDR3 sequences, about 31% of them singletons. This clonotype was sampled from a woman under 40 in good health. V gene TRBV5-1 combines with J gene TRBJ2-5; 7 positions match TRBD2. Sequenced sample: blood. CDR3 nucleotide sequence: TGCGCCAGCAGCTTGGGAGTTAGCGGGTCCCACCAAGAGACCCAGTACTTC. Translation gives CASSLGVSGSHQETQYF.